Each of the 20 T cell receptor beta chains below was sequenced from the same sample in a study of CD4 and CD8 cells across lung adenocarcinoma regions. TCRdb re-called the PCR reads through MiXCR, storing one row per CDR3 protein. The data contain over 10,000 distinct CDR3 sequences, 56% of them singletons. Sequencing was done on a sample of CD8+ T cells from the margin of a lung tumor. These TCRs come from a female donor with lung adenocarcinoma. The CD4 and CD8 labels of this study may be unreliable.

This clonotype has ten or more counts. The gene calls are TRBV5-1 and TRBJ2-2, with TRBD1 matching 11 bases. V lost 4 bases and J lost 5; bases outside the gene matches: 10. The CDR3 runs 17 residues. Germline V lookup: CDR1 SGHRS, CDR2 YFSETQ. The chain's CDR3 is CASSASGTGGLTGELFF. The CDR3 region has the DNA TGCGCCAGCAGCGCCAGCGGGACAGGGGGTTTAACCGGGGAGCTGTTTTTT.

This sequence joins TRBV10-3 and TRBJ2-3; D is possibly TRBD1 or TRBD2 (5 bases each). This CDR3 comprises 13 residues. Germline V gives CDR1 ENHRY, CDR2 SYGVKD. The CDR3 nucleotides read TGTGTCACGGGGCGGAGAGGCAAAAATACGCAGTATTTT. Translated: CVTGRRGKNTQYF.

V gene TRBV11-2 combines with J gene TRBJ2-3; weak D call: TRBD1 (5 bases). CDR1 SGHAT and CDR2 FQNNGV come from the germline V gene. Trimming left V 5 bases short and J 8 bases short, with 11 bases between. The CDR3 consists of 12 residues. This chain's CDR3 is CASSPDRFTQYF. CDR3 bases: TGTGCCAGCAGCCCCGACAGATTTACGCAGTATTTT.

Comment on this clonotype: An end of the junction differs from the germline gene, which may be a read error. The chain uses TRBV27 and TRBJ2-5; D is possibly TRBD2 (6 bases). CDR1 and CDR2 from the germline V gene are MNHEY and SMNVEV (reference sequence). This CDR3 spans 14 amino acids. This chain's CDR3 is CAGSVGGVPDTQYF. CDR3 in DNA: TGTGCGGGCAGTGTGGGCGGGGTCCCAGATACCCAGTATTTC.

The chain is built from TRBV6-1 and TRBJ2-1, with TRBD2 identical over 15 bases. V was clipped by 6 bases and J by 9 bases; unmatched bases: 9. The CDR3 spans 16 residues. Per germline, CDR1 MNHNS and CDR2 SASEGT. CDR3 in amino acids: CASSRGLAGGRGEQFF. The CDR3 bases are TGTGCCAGCAGCCGAGGACTAGCGGGAGGGCGGGGTGAGCAGTTCTTC.

The chain links TRBV4-1 to TRBJ2-4; either TRBD1 or TRBD2 may fit D (5 bases each). There are 18 residues in the CDR3. Germline loops: CDR1 MGHRA, CDR2 YSYEKL. Trimming took 1 base from V and 10 from J, leaving 26 bases between them. CDR3 DNA sequence: TGCGCCAGCAGCCAAGGAGACGGGGCGCTGGGAGCCACAGATATTCAGTACTTC. The encoded protein is CASSQGDGALGATDIQYF.

The chain couples TRBV6-5 to TRBJ2-1; D uncertain. Per the germline V gene, CDR1 is MNHEY and CDR2 is SVGAGI. This CDR3 contains 15 residues. Trimming cost V 0 bases and J 6 bases, with 12 bases left between them. The CDR3 DNA follows: TGTGCCAGCAGTTACTCGGCGGCGGTGGCCAATGAGCAGTTCTTC. This sequence encodes CASSYSAAVANEQFF.

Concerning this clonotype itself: A read error may account for a junction end that differs from germline. This chain links TRBV6-1 with TRBJ2-4; D perhaps matches TRBD2 (7 bases). The CDR3 length is 15 residues. Per germline, CDR1 MNHNS and CDR2 SASEGT. The CDR3 sequence is CASSPGRGAQNIQYF. Written as DNA, the CDR3 is TGTGCCAGCAGTCCGGGCCGGGGGGCCCAAAACATTCAGTATTTC.

This clonotype has ten or more counts. The rearrangement joins TRBV4-1 to TRBJ1-6; D is ambiguous. The CDR3 sequence is 16 residues long. Trimming removed 3 bases from V and 7 bases from J, with 16 bases in between. The germline gives CDR1 MGHRA, CDR2 YSYEKL. The CDR3 sequence is CASSHSRNPPNSPLHF. As DNA, the CDR3 is TGCGCCAGCAGCCATTCCCGGAACCCCCCGAATTCACCCCTCCACTTT.

By sample fraction, this clonotype is large. The genes are TRBV6-5 and TRBJ1-2; the match to TRBD1 covers 8 bases. The CDR3 loop spans 14 amino acids. J gave up 6 bases and V 2 bases, and 5 bases lay outside the gene matches. Germline CDR1 MNHEY, CDR2 SVGAGI. The CDR3 DNA reads as TGTGCCAGCAGTTACGCAGGGGGCTGGGATGGCTACACCTTC. It encodes CASSYAGGWDGYTF.

The chain couples TRBV6-1 to TRBJ2-3; weak D call: TRBD2 (5 bases). Germline CDR1 reads MNHNS; CDR2 reads SASEGT. Trimming took off 6 bases at V and 4 bases at J, with 20 bases between the two ends. This CDR3 region has 16 residues. The CDR3 is CASRPRGHPTPDTQYF. Written as DNA, the CDR3 is TGTGCCAGCAGGCCTCGCGGGCACCCTACCCCAGATACGCAGTATTTT.

The chain carries TRBV6-1 and TRBJ1-5; TRBD1 matches at 7 bases. The CDR3 covers 13 residues. The ends lost 6 bases at V and 5 bases at J; junction bases unmatched: 4. The germline gives CDR1 MNHNS, CDR2 SASEGT. CDR3 in DNA: TGTGCCAGCAGGCTCCAGGGGGATCAGCCCCAGCATTTT. Translated: CASRLQGDQPQHF.

This clonotype was detected a few times. V usage is TRBV6-5 and J usage is TRBJ2-1; 7 positions match TRBD1. The germline CDR1 and CDR2 sequences are MNHEY and SVGAGI. V was clipped by 1 base and J by 5 bases; unmatched bases: 5. CDR3 length: 15 amino acids. As DNA, the CDR3 is TGTGCCAGCAGTTACTGGAGACAGGGCGACAATGAGCAGTTCTTC. Translated, it gives CASSYWRQGDNEQFF.

The chain uses TRBV6-2 or TRBV6-3 and TRBJ2-3, with 8 bases fitting TRBD1. The J call is doubtful: the DNA matches TRBJ2-4 better. CDR3 size: 18 residues. CDR1 and CDR2 (germline): MNHEY, SVGEGT. The CDR3 sequence: CASTDRGLAGWATDTQYF. In DNA form, the CDR3 reads TGTGCCAGCACCGACAGGGGACTGGCGGGGTGGGCCACAGATACTCAGTACTTC.

This clonotype is classed as medium-sized (0.01 to 0.1%). The chain links TRBV6-1 to TRBJ1-2; the D gene is possibly TRBD1 (5 bases). Trimming took 6 bases from V and 7 from J, leaving 6 bases between them. This CDR3 is 10 amino acids long. Per the germline V gene, CDR1 is MNHNS and CDR2 is SASEGT. Written as DNA, the CDR3 is TGTGCCAGCAGGCAGGGTGGCTACACCTTC. It codes for CASRQGGYTF.

This clonotype is a singleton in its sample. The germline gene is not matched at one end of the junction; a read error may be the cause. The chain uses TRBV6-1 and TRBJ2-5; a weak D match, TRBD2 (5 bases). The CDR3 is made up of 17 amino acids. The V gene's germline CDR1 is MNHNS and CDR2 SASEGT. The CDR3 region is CASSAVLGGPDQESQYF. The CDR3 region has the DNA TGTGCCAGCAGTGCGGTGCTCGGAGGCCCAGACCAAGAGTCCCAGTACTTC.

In this sample, this clonotype turned up a few times. The rearrangement uses TRBV27 and TRBJ1-6; 7 positions match TRBD1. CDR1 MNHEY and CDR2 SMNVEV come from the germline V gene (reference sequence). The CDR3 contains 16 residues. J lost 5 bases, V lost 5 bases, and 9 bases had no gene match. CDR3 nucleotide sequence: TGTGCCAGCAGTCCGATAGACAGGGTCCATAATTCACCCCTCCACTTT. It yields the protein CASSPIDRVHNSPLHF.

This sequence joins TRBV25-1 and TRBJ2-5; D possibly matches TRBD1 or TRBD2 (5 bases each). The tail of the sequence fits TRBJ2-7 better, so the J call may be wrong. Germline V gene sequence: CDR1 MGHDK, CDR2 SYGVNS. This CDR3 has 13 residues. The CDR3 nucleotides are TGTGCCAGCACCCGGGGCGACCTCTACGAGCAGTACTTC. It is translated as CASTRGDLYEQYF.

This sequence joins TRBV4-1 and TRBJ2-7, with D possibly TRBD1 on 7 matching bases. With 0 bases removed from V and 1 base from J, the gap between germline ends came to 13 bases. This CDR3 has 16 amino acids. Germline CDR1 is MGHRA and CDR2 is YSYEKL. The CDR3 sequence: CASSQEVAGQSYEQYF. In DNA, the CDR3 is TGCGCCAGCAGCCAAGAGGTGGCGGGACAGTCCTACGAGCAGTACTTC.

This clonotype turned up a few times. The junction shows a germline mismatch at one end, possibly a read error. The chain has TRBV10-1 and TRBJ2-4; 8 nucleotides match TRBD1. This CDR3 region has 14 residues. Germline V gene data show CDR1 as WNHNN and CDR2 as SYGVQD (reference sequence). In DNA, the CDR3 is TGCGGCGGCAGGGGGCTGAGAGCCAAAAATATGCAGTATTTC. It specifies CGGRGLRAKNMQYF.